The 32 T cell receptor beta chains below come from one sample, sequenced in a study of early T cells in non-severe SARS-CoV-2 infection. TCRdb fed the 5' RACE reads into MiXCR, producing one record per CDR3 protein. This table holds tens of thousands of distinct CDR3 sequences, 5.5% found once. This sample comprised whole blood, obtained at baseline. The receptors were sampled from an adult who was a healthcare worker with PCR-confirmed SARS-CoV-2 infection or an uninfected control (not recorded which).

This clonotype was seen repeatedly, ten times or more. The V and J genes are TRBV10-3 and TRBJ2-2, with unresolved D. The ends were cut back, 7 bases at V and 5 bases at J, with 14 bases in the middle. The length of the CDR3 is 14 residues. Germline CDR1 is ENHRY and CDR2 is SYGVKD. The CDR3 sequence is CAIKVSSRTGELFF. The CDR3 DNA reads TGTGCCATCAAAGTGAGTTCCCGGACCGGGGAGCTGTTTTTT.

This clonotype was seen at least ten times. The genes are TRBV4-2 and TRBJ2-4; D gene unclear. Germline lookup yields CDR1 LGHNA and CDR2 YNFKEQ. There are 14 residues in the CDR3. V lost 4 bases and J 3 bases, leaving 10 bases between the germline ends. CDR3 nucleotide sequence: TGTGCCAGCAGCCTCCCCGGTGACAAAAACATTCAGTACTTC. This sequence encodes CASSLPGDKNIQYF.

This clonotype has just a few counts. The V call is TRBV10-3, the J call TRBJ1-1; D gene ambiguous. Germline CDR1 reads ENHRY; CDR2 reads SYGVKD. The CDR3 covers 15 residues. Between the trimmed V and J ends, which lost 7 bases and 1 base, there was a span of 16 bases. The CDR3 bases are TGTGCCATCACATCCTCGGGGAGCCAGAACACTGAAGCTTTCTTT. Amino acids: CAITSSGSQNTEAFF.

This clonotype was counted only a few times. CDR3 region: CASSPRDKNTDTQYF. For the CDR3, the DNA is TGTGCCAGCAGTCCAAGGGACAAAAACACAGATACGCAGTATTTT. The rearrangement uses TRBV6-2 or TRBV6-3 and TRBJ2-3, with TRBD1 as a possible D gene (6 bases). Trimming removed 5 bases from V and 2 bases from J, with 14 bases in between. This CDR3 is 15 amino acids long. The germline gives CDR1 MNHEY, CDR2 SVGEGT.

The table lists this clonotype with many counts. The V gene is TRBV12-3 or TRBV12-4, the J gene TRBJ1-6; TRBD1 is a possible D gene (5 bases). Trimming cost V 5 bases and J 7 bases, with 12 bases left between them. There are 14 residues in the CDR3. The DNA for the CDR3 is TGTGCCAGCAGTCCCACCGGGACCAATTCACCCCTCCACTTT. Amino acids: CASSPTGTNSPLHF.

There are a few counts of this clonotype. The chain links TRBV29-1 to TRBJ2-7; D is uncertain. V lost 6 bases and J lost 2, with 8 bases in between. CDR1 and CDR2 from the germline V gene are SQVTM and ANQGSEA. The CDR3 is 11 residues long. The CDR3 coding sequence is TGCAGCGTCCTAGGGCCCTACGAGCAGTACTTC. It encodes CSVLGPYEQYF.

This clonotype was detected ten times or more. The V gene is TRBV12-3 or TRBV12-4, the J gene TRBJ2-5; TRBD1 matches at 11 bases. The CDR3 spans 15 residues. V trimming: 4 bases; J trimming: 5 bases; junction bases outside the gene matches: 6. The CDR3: CASSSRTGGLETQYF. As DNA, the CDR3 is TGTGCCAGCAGTTCCAGGACAGGGGGCCTCGAGACCCAGTACTTC.

This clonotype has ten or more counts. V is TRBV7-2 and J is TRBJ2-5; TRBD1 matches at 9 bases. The V gene's germline CDR1 is SGHTA and CDR2 FQGNSA. This CDR3 is built from 15 residues. The ends lost 2 bases at V and 5 bases at J; junction bases unmatched: 6. The CDR3 spells CASSLNRGRMETQYF. CDR3 nucleotides: TGTGCCAGCAGCTTAAACAGGGGGCGGATGGAGACCCAGTACTTC.

The chain links TRBV28 to TRBJ2-3; D not certain. Between the trimmed V and J ends, which lost 4 bases and 3 bases, there was a span of 17 bases. CDR1 is MDHEN and CDR2 is SYDVKM in the germline V gene. The CDR3 runs to 16 residues. The CDR3 bases are TGTGCCAGCAGTTCCGCCGGGTTAGGTAGGACAGATACGCAGTATTTT. Translation: CASSSAGLGRTDTQYF.

This clonotype was counted many times. The CDR3 reads CSARGPGTANTGELFF. DNA of the CDR3: TGCAGTGCTAGGGGGCCCGGGACTGCGAACACCGGGGAGCTGTTTTTT. The chain uses TRBV20-1 and TRBJ2-2, with D tentatively TRBD2 (6 bases). Trimming removed 3 bases from V and 0 bases from J, with 14 bases in between. The length of the CDR3 is 16 residues. The germline V gene encodes CDR1 DFQATT and CDR2 SNEGSKA (reference sequence).

This clonotype was counted at least ten times. The rearrangement joins TRBV25-1 to TRBJ2-5, with TRBD1 matching over 9 bases. Germline CDR1 is MGHDK and CDR2 is SYGVNS. V lost 6 bases to trimming and J lost 5 bases; unmatched junction nucleotides: 13. The CDR3 runs to 16 residues. CDR3 sequence: CASSRPGQGIAETQYF. CDR3 nucleotides: TGTGCCAGCAGCCGCCCGGGACAGGGCATCGCGGAGACCCAGTACTTC.

This clonotype was counted at least ten times. This chain joins TRBV5-1 and TRBJ2-1, with 7 positions matching TRBD2. Trimming removed 0 bases from V and 10 bases from J; junction bases left unmatched: 10. The germline V gene has CDR1 SGHRS and CDR2 YFSETQ. This CDR3 comprises 15 residues. For the CDR3, the DNA is TGCGCCAGCAGCTTGGATGCGGGGGACTGGGTAGAGCAGTTCTTC. As protein: CASSLDAGDWVEQFF.

This clonotype appeared many times. DNA of the CDR3: TGTGCCAGCAGTTTTGACAGGGGTTCAGATACGCAGTATTTT. This encodes CASSFDRGSDTQYF. The rearrangement uses TRBV6-5 and TRBJ2-3; 8 nucleotides agree with TRBD1. CDR3 length equals 14 residues. V shed 4 bases, J shed 4 bases, and the junction held 4 bases outside the gene matches. Germline V gene lookup returns CDR1 MNHEY and CDR2 SVGAGI.

This clonotype was counted at least ten times. The junction differs from germline at one of its ends, possibly a read error. This chain links TRBV7-2 with TRBJ1-2; D is undetermined. This CDR3 is 13 amino acids long. Germline V gene data show CDR1 as SGHTA and CDR2 as FQGNSA. The CDR3 spells CASSSSGRLSNYF. CDR3 in DNA: TGTGCCAGCAGCTCGTCAGGCCGCCTGTCTAACTACTTC.

In its sample, this clonotype was seen many times. The rearrangement uses TRBV7-2 and TRBJ2-7; a weak D match, TRBD2 (5 bases). CDR1 is SGHTA, CDR2 FQGNSA, per germline. V was trimmed by 5 bases and J by 6 bases, leaving 11 bases between them. The CDR3 sequence is 12 residues long. CDR3 amino acids: CASSILEGEQYF. The CDR3 nucleotides are TGTGCCAGCAGCATCCTTGAGGGCGAGCAGTACTTC.

Ten or more counts support this clonotype. The CDR3 nucleotides read TGTGCCAGCACCCCAAGTGTGGAGCGGAACGAGCAGTACTTC. Its protein product is CASTPSVERNEQYF. The V and J genes are TRBV5-4 and TRBJ2-7; tentative D call: TRBD2 (5 bases). The germline CDR1 and CDR2 sequences are SGHNT and YYREEE (reference sequence). The ends were cut back, 6 bases at V and 5 bases at J, with 18 bases in the middle. CDR3 size: 14 residues.

This clonotype was counted at least ten times. V gene TRBV13 combines with J gene TRBJ1-5; D unresolved. The CDR3 has 12 amino acids. Germline V gene lookup returns CDR1 PRHDT and CDR2 FYEKMQ (reference sequence). Deletions cut 5 bases from V and 8 bases from J, with 10 bases between. The CDR3 sequence: CASSIGPEPQHF. For the CDR3, the DNA is TGTGCCAGCAGCATTGGCCCGGAGCCCCAGCATTTT.

This clonotype appeared many times. The V call is TRBV4-1, the J call TRBJ2-1; 8 bases fit TRBD2. The germline gives CDR1 MGHRA, CDR2 YSYEKL. The CDR3 runs to 18 residues. V dropped 6 bases and J dropped 6; count of bases not matched to a gene: 19. CDR3 sequence: CASSRVGLAGLGANEQFF. In nucleotides, the CDR3 is TGCGCCAGCAGTCGGGTGGGGCTAGCGGGTCTTGGGGCCAATGAGCAGTTCTTC.

CDR3 amino acids: CASSELTTTNEKLFF. In DNA, the CDR3 is TGTGCCAGCAGTGAGTTGACAACAACTAATGAAAAACTGTTTTTT. V and J are TRBV2 and TRBJ1-4; D remains ambiguous. With 3 bases removed from V and 0 bases from J, the gap between germline ends came to 8 bases. CDR1 is SNHLY, CDR2 FYNNEI, per germline. The length of the CDR3 is 15 residues.

Concerning this clonotype itself: This may come from a read error, since a much larger clone is one base off. V gene TRBV20-1 combines with J gene TRBJ1-2; 9 nucleotides align to TRBD1. Germline CDR1 DFQATT, CDR2 SNEGSKA (reference sequence). The V segment lost 5 bases and the J segment 4 bases; nucleotides outside the gene matches: 8. This CDR3 has 14 amino acids. CDR3 in DNA: TGCAGTGCTTTTAGACAGGGGGAATCCTATGGCTACACCTTC. Amino acids: CSAFRQGESYGYTF.

This clonotype appeared a few times. The CDR3 region is CSVGDRGLRGYTF. Written as DNA, the CDR3 is TGCAGCGTCGGGGACAGGGGGTTACGTGGCTACACCTTC. This chain joins TRBV29-1 and TRBJ1-2; 11 bases agree with TRBD1. CDR1 SQVTM and CDR2 ANQGSEA come from the germline V gene. V dropped 6 bases and J dropped 7; count of bases not matched to a gene: 7. CDR3 length: 13 residues.

Comments on this clonotype: A read error may be the cause here, since a much bigger clone is one base away. The rearrangement links TRBV5-1 to TRBJ2-3, with 7 bases lining up with TRBD2. The CDR3 extends over 16 amino acids. Germline V gives CDR1 SGHRS, CDR2 YFSETQ. V trimming: 0 bases; J trimming: 3 bases; junction bases outside the gene matches: 7. The CDR3 DNA sequence: TGCGCCAGCAGCTTGGGGGAGGGGCGGAGGACAGATACGCAGTATTTT. Its translation is CASSLGEGRRTDTQYF.

This clonotype was seen at least ten times. This chain joins TRBV3-1 and TRBJ1-1; no reliable D call. Per germline, CDR1 LGHDT and CDR2 YNNKEL (reference sequence). The V end was cut by 4 bases, the J end by 5 bases, with 17 bases between. The CDR3 loop spans 15 amino acids. DNA of the CDR3: TGTGCCAGCAGCCGGATTGGAAGGGTGCGGACTGAAGCTTTCTTT. Protein product: CASSRIGRVRTEAFF.

This clonotype was seen many times. J is TRBJ1-1 and V is TRBV5-1; no clear D. Deletions cut 0 bases from V and 1 base from J, with 7 bases between. Germline CDR1 SGHRS, CDR2 YFSETQ. This CDR3 spans 14 amino acids. CDR3 coding DNA: TGCGCCAGCAGCTTGGGTACAGCGAACACTGAAGCTTTCTTT. Amino acid sequence: CASSLGTANTEAFF.

In the case of this clonotype: Just one base apart from a much larger clone, this may be a read error. The gene calls are TRBV20-1 and TRBJ2-1; no reliable D call. The germline V gene has CDR1 DFQATT and CDR2 SNEGSKA (reference sequence). V shed 1 base and J shed 8 bases, with 9 bases lying between them. The CDR3 contains 12 residues. CDR3 residues: CSARVAQDEQFF. The DNA for the CDR3 is TGCAGTGCTAGAGTGGCGCAGGATGAGCAGTTCTTC.

This clonotype was recorded at least ten times. This sequence joins TRBV7-2 and TRBJ2-7; D is perhaps TRBD2 (6 bases). CDR1 is SGHTA, CDR2 FQGNSA, per germline. V shed 4 bases and J shed 2 bases, with 12 bases lying between them. The CDR3 extends over 14 amino acids. This chain's CDR3 is CASSSRDFPYEQYF. CDR3 nucleotide sequence: TGTGCCAGCAGCTCCCGGGACTTCCCCTACGAGCAGTACTTC. Full variable domain (rest looked up from reference TRBV7-2 and TRBJ2-7): GAGVSQSPSNKVTEKGKDVELRCDPISGHTALYWYRQSLGQGLEFLIYFQGNSAPDKSGLPSDRFSAERTGGSVSTLTIQRTQQEDSAVYLCASSSRDFPYEQYFGPGTRLTVT.

This clonotype was picked up many times. The V and J genes are TRBV12-3 or TRBV12-4 and TRBJ1-5; possibly TRBD1 for D (5 bases). CDR3 length: 15 amino acids. The ends were cut back, 5 bases at V and 1 base at J, with 12 bases in the middle. CDR3 DNA: TGTGCCAGCAGTCCTTGGGGCGGCAGCAATCAGCCCCAGCATTTT. This gives the protein CASSPWGGSNQPQHF.

This clonotype was found many times. The chain employs TRBV27 and TRBJ2-1, with 14 bases matching TRBD2. Germline CDR1 MNHEY, CDR2 SMNVEV (reference sequence). The CDR3 length is 16 residues. The ends lost 4 bases at V and 7 bases at J; junction bases unmatched: 6. In DNA, the CDR3 is TGTGCCAGCAGTTCCGGAAGACTAGCGGGGGGGAATGAGCAGTTCTTC. Protein: CASSSGRLAGGNEQFF.

A few counts support this clonotype. The V call is TRBV6-1, the J call TRBJ2-6, with D unclear. CDR1 is MNHNS and CDR2 is SASEGT in the germline V gene. Deletions cut 7 bases from V and 0 bases from J, with 4 bases between. The CDR3 extends over 13 amino acids. The CDR3 DNA sequence: TGTGCCAGCACGAGCTCTGGGGCCAACGTCCTGACTTTC. Encoded protein: CASTSSGANVLTF.

This clonotype was recorded at least ten times. The junction does not match germline at one end; this may be a read error. This chain connects TRBV7-6 to TRBJ1-3, with no clear D. Germline V CDR1 and CDR2: SGHVS, FNYEAQ. The CDR3 totals 8 residues. This CDR3 is CASSPFNF. The CDR3 nucleotides read TGTGCCAGCAGCCCCTTCAATTTT.

This clonotype was observed many times. The rearrangement joins TRBV10-3 to TRBJ2-7, with a possible D match to TRBD1 (5 bases). CDR1 and CDR2 from the germline V gene are ENHRY and SYGVKD. V lost 4 bases, J lost 2 bases, and 12 bases lay in between. The CDR3 sequence is 14 residues long. CDR3 in DNA: TGTGCCATCAGTGTAGGGGCAGGAACCTACGAGCAGTACTTC. Amino acid sequence: CAISVGAGTYEQYF.

This clonotype is classed as medium-sized. This chain uses TRBV6-5 with TRBJ2-7; TRBD1 aligns across 7 bases. Trimming took 8 bases from V and 1 from J; bases not matched to a gene: 8. Germline lookup yields CDR1 MNHEY and CDR2 SVGAGI. The CDR3 spans 14 residues. In DNA, the CDR3 is TGTGCCAGCGCACCAGACAGGGTTTCCTACGAGCAGTACTTC. Translated, it gives CASAPDRVSYEQYF.